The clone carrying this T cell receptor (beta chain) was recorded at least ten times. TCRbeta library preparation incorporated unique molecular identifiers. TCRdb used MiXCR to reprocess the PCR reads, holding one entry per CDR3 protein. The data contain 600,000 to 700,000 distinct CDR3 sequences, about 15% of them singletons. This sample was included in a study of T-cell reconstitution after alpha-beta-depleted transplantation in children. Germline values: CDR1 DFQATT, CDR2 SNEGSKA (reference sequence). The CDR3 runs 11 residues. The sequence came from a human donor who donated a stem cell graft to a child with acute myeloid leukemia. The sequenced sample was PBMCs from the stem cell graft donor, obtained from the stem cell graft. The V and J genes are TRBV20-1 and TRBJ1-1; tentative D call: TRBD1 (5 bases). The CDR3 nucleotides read TGCAGCCACCCCGAGGGGACTGAAGCTTTCTTT. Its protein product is CSHPEGTEAFF.